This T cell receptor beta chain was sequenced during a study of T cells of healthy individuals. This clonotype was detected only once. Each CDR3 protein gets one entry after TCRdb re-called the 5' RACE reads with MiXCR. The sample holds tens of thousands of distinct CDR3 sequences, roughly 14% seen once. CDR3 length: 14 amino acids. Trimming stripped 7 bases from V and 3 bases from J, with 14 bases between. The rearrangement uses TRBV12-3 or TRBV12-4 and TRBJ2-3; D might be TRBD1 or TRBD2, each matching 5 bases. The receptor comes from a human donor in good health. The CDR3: CASNLGTETDTQYF. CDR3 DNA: TGTGCCAGCAACCTAGGGACGGAAACAGATACGCAGTATTTT.